This section outlines one T cell receptor beta chain sequence together with its context. Antigen unknown. The CDR3 extends over 14 amino acids. Trimming left V 7 bases short and J 4 bases short, with 13 bases between. Germline CDR1 is LNHDA and CDR2 is SQIVND (reference sequence). The data originate from a study of cytomegalovirus exposure and HLA in healthy donors. With 60 Vbeta and 13 Jbeta primers, the PCR was carried out. The method was immunoSEQ multiplex PCR; TCRdb's version includes in-frame clones alone and lacks a portion of them. This table has over 200,000 clones, around 76% appearing once. Notes on the study in general: It was approximately 150 TCR beta chains that were listed as cytomegalovirus-associated.

The sample was PBMCs. The sequence was collected from a man aged 35-49 years in good health and CMV-seropositive. This sequence joins TRBV19 and TRBJ2-2; perhaps TRBD1 as D (5 bases). Here the CDR3 DNA reads TGTGCCAGTAAAAGGGGTTCGGGCACCGGGGAGCTGTTTTTT. Translated: CASKRGSGTGELFF.